The rows below give T cell receptor beta chains drawn from one sample of a study of PD-L1 blockade in urothelial cancer. Libraries were prepared by immunoSEQ multiplex PCR; TCRdb keeps only in-frame clonotypes and omits some of them. The repertoire holds around 110,000 clones, roughly 90% seen once, with less than 5% in the top ten. This specimen consisted of PBMCs, obtained around atezolizumab (anti-PD-L1) treatment. These receptors were obtained from a man aged 55 to 70 with urothelial cancer. CDR3s leave out the opening cysteine and the closing phenylalanine or tryptophan. The order of the fields is V gene, CDR3 length, J gene, clone size, CDR3 protein. Size tells how often a clone was seen (once, few, many) or the class of an expanded clone, and some rows leave it out.

v_call: TRBV28; cdr3_length: 11; j_call: TRBJ1-2; clone_size: NA; cdr3_aa: ASRVGTTDGYT
v_call: TRBV29-1; cdr3_length: 11; j_call: TRBJ2-7; clone_size: NA; cdr3_aa: SVEREASYEQY
v_call: TRBV4-3; cdr3_length: 11; j_call: TRBJ2-3; clone_size: NA; cdr3_aa: ASSHRTSDTQY
v_call: TRBV28; cdr3_length: 15; j_call: TRBJ1-4; clone_size: NA; cdr3_aa: ASSLIGGRGTNEKLF
v_call: TRBV2; cdr3_length: 11; j_call: TRBJ1-2; clone_size: NA; cdr3_aa: ASSVSNIRGYT
v_call: TRBV11-2; cdr3_length: 15; j_call: TRBJ1-2; clone_size: few; cdr3_aa: ASSLREQSLMNYGYT
v_call: TRBV5-8; cdr3_length: 12; j_call: TRBJ2-3; clone_size: NA; cdr3_aa: ASSSGQLTDTQY
v_call: TRBV2; cdr3_length: 12; j_call: TRBJ2-3; clone_size: NA; cdr3_aa: ASTRGPSTDTQY
v_call: TRBV18; cdr3_length: 14; j_call: TRBJ1-3; clone_size: NA; cdr3_aa: ASSPAQGLSGNTIY
v_call: TRBV6-1; cdr3_length: 12; j_call: TRBJ2-7; clone_size: NA; cdr3_aa: ASSEPGQRNEQY
v_call: TRBV30; cdr3_length: 12; j_call: TRBJ2-5; clone_size: NA; cdr3_aa: AWSQTGLQETQY
v_call: TRBV5-4; cdr3_length: 10; j_call: TRBJ2-1; clone_size: NA; cdr3_aa: ASSRLDNEQF
v_call: TRBV5-4; cdr3_length: 15; j_call: TRBJ1-2; clone_size: NA; cdr3_aa: ASSPKNPGQGPYGYT
v_call: TRBV4-2; cdr3_length: 13; j_call: TRBJ2-1; clone_size: NA; cdr3_aa: ASSQDLAGFDEQF
v_call: TRBV27; cdr3_length: 12; j_call: TRBJ2-7; clone_size: once; cdr3_aa: ASSFRGGEGKQY
v_call: TRBV28; cdr3_length: 9; j_call: TRBJ2-5; clone_size: NA; cdr3_aa: ASSFIETQY
v_call: TRBV19; cdr3_length: 13; j_call: TRBJ2-7; clone_size: NA; cdr3_aa: ASSMTGIGLREQY
v_call: TRBV19; cdr3_length: 12; j_call: TRBJ2-1; clone_size: NA; cdr3_aa: ASILAGVSGEQF
v_call: TRBV7-2; cdr3_length: 14; j_call: TRBJ2-2; clone_size: few; cdr3_aa: ASSRRGQRYTGELF
v_call: TRBV19; cdr3_length: 13; j_call: TRBJ2-3; clone_size: NA; cdr3_aa: ASSFGSGSTDTQY
v_call: TRBV30; cdr3_length: 10; j_call: TRBJ1-1; clone_size: few; cdr3_aa: AWSDLRLEAF
v_call: TRBV19; cdr3_length: 13; j_call: TRBJ2-3; clone_size: NA; cdr3_aa: ASSIDTQGADTQY